This passage covers 24 T cell receptor beta chains from one sample sequenced in a study of cytomegalovirus exposure and HLA in healthy donors. A multiplex PCR was run with 60 Vbeta primers and 13 Jbeta primers. Assay used: immunoSEQ multiplex PCR; TCRdb lists only in-frame clones, some missing. The sample consists of approximately 100,000 clones, more than 75% of them appearing once. What was sequenced was PBMCs. The receptors derive from a woman under 30 in good health and CMV-seropositive.

This rearrangement joins TRBV5-4 to TRBJ1-2; TRBD1 matches 8 bases. This CDR3 region has 14 residues. CDR1 and CDR2 (germline): SGHNT, YYREEE (reference sequence). Trimming removed 3 bases from V and 8 bases from J; junction bases left unmatched: 9. The CDR3 nucleotides are TGTGCCAGCAGCTCACCGGGACAGGTGGGGGGCTACACCTTC. As protein: CASSSPGQVGGYTF. Full variable domain (outside the CDR3, taken from reference TRBV5-4 and TRBJ1-2): ETGVTQSPTHLIKTRGQQVTLRCSSQSGHNTVSWYQQALGQGPQFIFQYYREEENGRGNFPPRFSGLQFPNYSSELNVNALELDDSALYLCASSSPGQVGGYTFGSGTRLTVV.

The chain couples TRBV18 to TRBJ1-4; the D gene is possibly TRBD1 (5 bases). V lost 4 bases to trimming and J lost 7 bases, with 10 bases between them. The CDR3 spans 13 residues. Germline V lookup: CDR1 KGHSH, CDR2 LQKENI. The DNA of the CDR3 is TGTGCCAGCTCACGGGCAGGGATTGAAAAACTGTTTTTT. Encoded protein: CASSRAGIEKLFF. The entire variable domain, with the rest obtained from reference TRBV18 and TRBJ1-4, is as follows: NAGVMQNPRHLVRRRGQEARLRCSPMKGHSHVYWYRQLPEEGLKFMVYLQKENIIDESGMPKERFSAEFPKEGPSILRIQQVVRGDSAAYFCASSRAGIEKLFFGSGTQLSVL.

J is TRBJ2-7 and V is TRBV5-4; perhaps TRBD1 as D (5 bases). The germline V and J ends were trimmed by 2 bases and 6 bases, with 9 bases remaining between them. In germline, CDR1 is SGHNT, CDR2 YYREEE (reference sequence). The CDR3 loop spans 12 amino acids. The CDR3 loop reads CASSFLGREQYF. CDR3 coding DNA: TGTGCCAGCAGCTTTCTGGGGCGCGAGCAGTACTTC.

This clone was seen a handful of times. The chain carries TRBV7-2 and TRBJ2-3; 8 bases map to TRBD2. Looked up from germline, CDR1 is SGHTA and CDR2 is FQGNSA. The CDR3 loop spans 17 amino acids. The ends lost 5 bases at V and 2 bases at J; junction bases unmatched: 12. Here the CDR3 reads CASSPGRGPGVTDTQYF. The DNA for the CDR3 is TGTGCCAGCAGCCCCGGGAGGGGCCCAGGGGTCACAGATACGCAGTATTTT. Filled out from reference TRBV7-2 and TRBJ2-3, the complete variable domain reads GAGVSQSPSNKVTEKGKDVELRCDPISGHTALYWYRQSLGQGLEFLIYFQGNSAPDKSGLPSDRFSAERTGGSVSTLTIQRTQQEDSAVYLCASSPGRGPGVTDTQYFGPGTRLTVL.

This rearrangement joins TRBV29-1 to TRBJ1-2; TRBD1 is a possible D gene (6 bases). Between the trimmed V and J ends, which lost 1 base and 4 bases, there was a span of 13 bases. The CDR3 sequence is 14 residues long. Germline V gives CDR1 SQVTM, CDR2 ANQGSEA. This chain's CDR3 is CSVEVGRGSYGYTF. DNA for the CDR3: TGCAGCGTTGAAGTCGGGAGGGGGTCCTATGGCTACACCTTC.

V gene TRBV7-2 combines with J gene TRBJ2-5; the match to TRBD1 covers 10 bases. J gave up 1 base and V 5 bases, and 13 bases lay outside the gene matches. CDR3 size: 18 residues. Per the germline V gene, CDR1 is SGHTA and CDR2 is FQGNSA. CDR3 in amino acids: CASSPDPGQGIPQETQYF. The CDR3 DNA is TGTGCCAGCAGCCCGGATCCGGGACAGGGGATCCCCCAAGAGACCCAGTACTTC.

The chain links TRBV7-3 to TRBJ2-5; 8 bases are a match to TRBD2. The CDR3 has 15 amino acids. From germline, CDR1 is SGHTA and CDR2 FQGTGA. The V and J ends lost 0 bases and 5 bases, in that order; junction bases with no gene match: 5. The CDR3 spells CASSLTSGVMETQYF. CDR3 sequence (DNA): TGTGCCAGCAGCTTAACTAGCGGGGTAATGGAGACCCAGTACTTC.

This chain connects TRBV9 to TRBJ1-1, with D possibly TRBD1 on 5 matching bases. CDR1 and CDR2 (germline): SGDLS, YYNGEE. The germline V and J ends were trimmed by 0 bases and 4 bases, with 16 bases remaining between them. The CDR3 is 16 residues long. CDR3 nucleotide sequence: TGTGCCAGCAGCGTAGCTACGTTAGGGGAGGGCACTGAAGCTTTCTTT. Translated: CASSVATLGEGTEAFF.

The chain uses TRBV9 and TRBJ2-2, with 8 bases matching TRBD2. The CDR3 extends over 15 amino acids. Germline V gene sequence: CDR1 SGDLS, CDR2 YYNGEE. Germline trimming cut 0 bases from V and 6 bases from J; bases unmatched to any gene: 4. CDR3 amino acids: CASSVVSGGPGELFF. Here the CDR3 DNA reads TGTGCCAGCAGCGTAGTCAGCGGGGGACCCGGGGAGCTGTTTTTT.

V usage is TRBV27 and J usage is TRBJ2-4; TRBD1 might be the D (6 bases). V lost 0 bases, J lost 5 bases, and 11 bases lay in between. This CDR3 is 15 amino acids long. The germline gives CDR1 MNHEY, CDR2 SMNVEV (reference sequence). DNA for the CDR3: TGTGCCAGCAGTTTATCGATGGACAGTCAAAACATTCAGTACTTC. Its translation: CASSLSMDSQNIQYF.

V usage is TRBV6-6 and J usage is TRBJ1-1; maybe TRBD1 (5 bases). CDR3 length: 14 residues. Looked up from germline, CDR1 is MNHNY and CDR2 is SVGAGI (reference sequence). Trimming removed 7 bases at V and 4 bases at J, with 16 bases between. The CDR3 reads CASTQGLQGTEAFF. CDR3 bases: TGTGCCAGCACCCAGGGCCTGCAAGGCACTGAAGCTTTCTTT.

CDR3 in DNA: TGTGCCAGCAGCACCTACCGCAACACTGAAGCTTTCTTT. Encoded protein: CASSTYRNTEAFF. The J gene is TRBJ1-1, the V gene TRBV27; no reliable D call. Between the trimmed V and J ends, which lost 6 bases and 2 bases, there was a span of 10 bases. Germline V CDR1 and CDR2: MNHEY, SMNVEV (reference sequence). The CDR3 is made up of 13 amino acids.

This clone has a handful of counts. The V call is TRBV27, the J call TRBJ2-1, with TRBD2 matching over 9 bases. The trim removed 3 bases at V and 8 bases at J, leaving 14 bases unmatched. This CDR3 is 17 amino acids long. Germline V CDR1 and CDR2: MNHEY, SMNVEV (reference sequence). The CDR3 DNA reads as TGTGCCAGCAGTTTTCAGCGGGAGGCCCTAAGGGGTCATGAGCAGTTCTTC. Residues: CASSFQREALRGHEQFF.

The CDR3 DNA is TGTGCCAGCAGTGAGGCCGGACTAGCGGAATTCTACGAGCAGTACTTC. It translates to CASSEAGLAEFYEQYF. The chain links TRBV6-1 to TRBJ2-7; 10 bases are shared with TRBD2. The CDR3 consists of 16 residues. Trimming removed 3 bases from V and 3 bases from J; junction bases left unmatched: 8. CDR1 is MNHNS and CDR2 is SASEGT in the germline V gene.

The V call is TRBV28, the J call TRBJ2-5, with a weak D call TRBD2 (6 bases). V was pared by 2 bases and J by 4 bases, with 17 bases between. The CDR3 spans 16 residues. Germline-derived CDR1 and CDR2 are MDHEN and SYDVKM. Here the CDR3 reads CASSLGTGVVGETQYF. The DNA for the CDR3 is TGTGCCAGCAGTTTAGGTACGGGAGTTGTTGGAGAGACCCAGTACTTC. The full variable domain, rest sourced from reference TRBV28 and TRBJ2-5, is DVKVTQSSRYLVKRTGEKVFLECVQDMDHENMFWYRQDPGLGLRLIYFSYDVKMKEKGDIPEGYSVSREKKERFSLILESASTNQTSMYLCASSLGTGVVGETQYFGPGTRLLVL.

The rearrangement uses TRBV9 and TRBJ1-1, with 7 bases lining up with TRBD1. Trimming at V came to 4 bases and at J to 3 bases, leaving 6 bases not matched to a gene. The CDR3 runs 14 residues. Germline loops: CDR1 SGDLS, CDR2 YYNGEE. CDR3 residues: CASSSSGQYTEAFF. CDR3 nucleotides: TGTGCCAGCAGCTCTTCGGGACAGTACACTGAAGCTTTCTTT.

This chain connects TRBV6-4 to TRBJ2-1; TRBD1 is a possible D gene (5 bases). The CDR3 length is 14 residues. V lost 4 bases to trimming and J lost 8 bases, with 15 bases between them. CDR1 and CDR2 (germline): MRHNA, SNTAGT. CDR3 region: CASSVSRDFDEQFF. The CDR3 DNA reads TGTGCCAGCAGTGTTAGCAGGGATTTCGATGAGCAGTTCTTC.

This clone was observed a handful of times. The chain has TRBV7-9 and TRBJ2-5; 7 nucleotides agree with TRBD1. CDR3 length equals 14 residues. V lost 6 bases and J lost 6; bases outside the gene matches: 10. Germline V gene sequence: CDR1 SEHNR, CDR2 FQNEAQ (reference sequence). For the CDR3, the DNA is TGTGCCAGCAGTTCCACAGGGGCTTTGAAGACCCAGTACTTC. It specifies CASSSTGALKTQYF.

This rearrangement joins TRBV11-2 to TRBJ1-3, with D perhaps matching TRBD1 (6 bases). Germline values: CDR1 SGHAT, CDR2 FQNNGV. The ends were cut back, 5 bases at V and 4 bases at J, with 18 bases in the middle. The CDR3 covers 16 residues. The CDR3 DNA reads as TGTGCCAGCAGCATAACAGGGTTTTCCCTGGGAAACACCATATATTTT. This encodes CASSITGFSLGNTIYF.

This sequence joins TRBV7-9 and TRBJ2-5; TRBD1 agrees at 8 bases. CDR1 is SEHNR, CDR2 FQNEAQ, per germline (reference sequence). V was pared by 5 bases and J by 3 bases, with 8 bases of the junction left unmatched. This CDR3 is 15 amino acids long. Here the CDR3 reads CASSGRTGWEETQYF. Written as DNA, the CDR3 is TGTGCCAGCAGCGGGAGGACAGGGTGGGAAGAGACCCAGTACTTC.

This clone was seen more than once but under ten times. The V gene is TRBV25-1, the J gene TRBJ1-1; the D gene is possibly TRBD1 (5 bases). Germline values: CDR1 MGHDK, CDR2 SYGVNS. The ends were cut back, 2 bases at V and 2 bases at J, with 12 bases in the middle. The CDR3 is made up of 15 amino acids. The CDR3: CASSEAGLYNTEAFF. Here the CDR3 DNA reads TGTGCCAGCAGTGAAGCGGGACTCTACAACACTGAAGCTTTCTTT.

The rearrangement joins TRBV10-2 to TRBJ2-1, with TRBD2 identical over 12 bases. Trimming took 6 bases from V and 4 from J; bases not matched to a gene: 7. The CDR3 consists of 16 residues. Germline lookup yields CDR1 WSHSY and CDR2 SAAADI. CDR3 amino acids: CASSRTTSGGYNEQFF. The CDR3 DNA follows: TGCGCCAGCAGCCGCACCACTAGCGGGGGGTACAATGAGCAGTTCTTC.

In this sample, this clone turned up once. The chain is built from TRBV25-1 and TRBJ2-5; D is uncertain. The CDR3 extends over 15 amino acids. Trimming took 1 base from V and 3 from J, leaving 12 bases between them. CDR1 and CDR2 (germline): MGHDK, SYGVNS. The CDR3 nucleotides are TGTGCCAGCAGTGAATGGTTACACGAAGAAGAGACCCAGTACTTC. Protein: CASSEWLHEEETQYF. The full variable domain, in which reference TRBV25-1 and TRBJ2-5 provide the parts outside the CDR3, is EADIYQTPRYLVIGTGKKITLECSQTMGHDKMYWYQQDPGMELHLIHYSYGVNSTEKGDLSSESTVSRIRTEHFPLTLESARPSHTSQYLCASSEWLHEEETQYFGPGTRLLVL.

This clone showed up just once. The genes are TRBV27 and TRBJ1-5; TRBD1 aligns across 7 bases. The trim removed 3 bases at V and 6 bases at J, leaving 5 bases unmatched. Looked up from germline, CDR1 is MNHEY and CDR2 is SMNVEV (reference sequence). This CDR3 comprises 14 residues. In nucleotides, the CDR3 is TGTGCCAGCAGTTTGACAGGGCGGGCTCAGCCCCAGCATTTT. Translation gives CASSLTGRAQPQHF.